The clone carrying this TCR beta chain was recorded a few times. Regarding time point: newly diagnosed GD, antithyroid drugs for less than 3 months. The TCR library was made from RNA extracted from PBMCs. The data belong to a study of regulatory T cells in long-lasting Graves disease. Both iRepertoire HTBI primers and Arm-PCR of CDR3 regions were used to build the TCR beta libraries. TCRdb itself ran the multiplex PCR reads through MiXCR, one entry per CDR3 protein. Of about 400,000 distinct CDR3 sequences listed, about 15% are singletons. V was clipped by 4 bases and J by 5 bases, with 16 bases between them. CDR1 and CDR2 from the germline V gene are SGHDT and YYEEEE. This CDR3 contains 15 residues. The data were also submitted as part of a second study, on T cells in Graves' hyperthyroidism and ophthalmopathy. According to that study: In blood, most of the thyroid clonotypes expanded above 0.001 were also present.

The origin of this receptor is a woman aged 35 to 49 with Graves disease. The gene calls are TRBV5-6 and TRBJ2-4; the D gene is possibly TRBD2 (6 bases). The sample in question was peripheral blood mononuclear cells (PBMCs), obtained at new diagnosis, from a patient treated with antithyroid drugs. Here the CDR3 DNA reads TGTGCCAGCAGCCGGATGAGTGGAGGGGAAAACATTCAGTACTTC. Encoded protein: CASSRMSGGENIQYF.